The sequence of this TCR beta chain was determined in a study of blood T cell repertoires in COVID-19. About the research overall: Sites in the United States, Italy and Spain provided acute and convalescent COVID-19 samples. PBMCs, B-cell-depleted T cells, or T cells were the source of the cDNA or gDNA that made up the material.

Unmatched junction bases numbered 3, after V lost 4 bases and J lost 3 bases. This CDR3 is 13 amino acids long. Germline assignment: CDR1 SGDLS and CDR2 YYNGEE. In the original workflow: Amplification from reference gene primers served as the basis for estimated nucleated cell counts. Sequencing was performed with immunoSEQ multiplex PCR; in TCRdb, only in-frame clones are kept and a portion is missing. The DNA was the basis for D and trimming; V, J and clone size are from that table. The sample yields about 240,000 clones, around four fifths seen once. V usage is TRBV9 and J usage is TRBJ1-1; 7 positions agree with TRBD1. The sequenced sample consisted of peripheral blood. The clonotype was recovered from a man aged 25 to 40 who had recovered from COVID-19. The chain's CDR3 is CASSWGTDTEAFF. The CDR3 coding sequence is TGTGCCAGCAGCTGGGGGACAGACACTGAAGCTTTCTTT. Together with reference TRBV9 and TRBJ1-1, the CDR3 gives the full variable domain: DSGVTQTPKHLITATGQRVTLRCSPRSGDLSVYWYQQSLDQGLQFLIQYYNGEERAKGNILERFSAQQFPDLHSELNLSSLELGDSALYFCASSWGTDTEAFFGQGTRLTVV.